This T cell receptor (beta chain) was obtained from a study of cytomegalovirus exposure and HLA in healthy donors. The PCR made use of 60 Vbeta and 13 Jbeta primers. As processed by the authors: It was a later analysis that counted 83 million or so unique TCR beta chains, of which 9.5 million to 14 million were shared. The repertoire was sequenced with immunoSEQ multiplex PCR; TCRdb's copy has only in-frame clones and lacks some. The V and J calls and the clone size are those of that table, but D and trimming were determined from the DNA. The table lists about 190,000 clones, around 84% of them singletons. Losses at the gene ends were 4 bases for V and 5 bases for J; bases not matched to a gene: 9. Germline-derived CDR1 and CDR2 are SGHRS and YFSETQ. The CDR3 extends over 15 amino acids.

This clonotype was sampled from a woman aged 18 to 35 in good health and CMV-seronegative. The sample was PBMCs. J is TRBJ2-7 and V is TRBV5-1; 10 bases align to TRBD1. For the CDR3, the DNA is TGCGCCAGCAGCCGATCCGGGACAGGGGCCCACGAGCAGTACTTC. Translated: CASSRSGTGAHEQYF.